These 22 T cell receptor beta chains were all obtained from the same sample, sequenced in a study of Graves' ophthalmopathy and Graves' hyperthyroidism. Researchers took RNA transcripts and amplified TCR beta CDR3 regions from them. HTBI-primed RT-PCR formed the first round, and a multiplex PCR formed the second. MiXCR was run by TCRdb on the multiplex PCR reads, yielding one entry per CDR3 protein. The sample contains 680,000 or so distinct CDR3 sequences, 22% of which appear only once. Sequenced material: peripheral blood. The receptors originated from a woman between 18 and 29 years old with stable Graves' hyperthyroidism. Some clones in this sample may be carry-over from other donors' samples.

This clonotype was detected ten times or more. The rearrangement joins TRBV9 to TRBJ2-5; 7 bases line up with TRBD2. V trimming: 3 bases; J trimming: 6 bases; junction bases outside the gene matches: 14. Per the germline V gene, CDR1 is SGDLS and CDR2 is YYNGEE. The CDR3 sequence is 16 residues long. CDR3: CASSGAGSTVLKTQYF. CDR3 nucleotides: TGTGCCAGCAGCGGAGCGGGGTCAACCGTTCTCAAGACCCAGTACTTC.

V gene TRBV5-1 combines with J gene TRBJ2-2; D is unresolved. Trimming removed 5 bases from V and 6 bases from J, with 14 bases in between. CDR3 length equals 14 residues. Germline lookup yields CDR1 SGHRS and CDR2 YFSETQ. The CDR3 sequence is CASRAWVLSGELFF. CDR3 DNA sequence: TGCGCCAGCAGAGCTTGGGTTCTATCCGGGGAGCTGTTTTTT.

This clonotype was recorded many times. The chain couples TRBV6-1 to TRBJ2-7; D is unclear. V dropped 6 bases and J dropped 7 bases, with 13 bases sitting between them. CDR3 size: 12 residues. Germline CDR1 MNHNS, CDR2 SASEGT. The CDR3 region has the DNA TGTGCCAGCAGGCGGACCCTCGGGGAGCAGTACTTC. It is translated as CASRRTLGEQYF.

This clonotype was observed many times. The chain has TRBV18 and TRBJ1-1; TRBD1 is a possible D gene (6 bases). The CDR3 is 16 amino acids. In germline, CDR1 is KGHSH, CDR2 LQKENI. Trimming removed 4 bases at V and 1 base at J, with 16 bases between. The CDR3 here is CASSLSWTASNTEAFF. DNA for the CDR3: TGTGCCAGCTCACTTTCCTGGACAGCTTCGAACACTGAAGCTTTCTTT.

The chain recombines TRBV6-1 with TRBJ1-6, with unresolved D. In germline, CDR1 is MNHNS, CDR2 SASEGT. This CDR3 spans 14 amino acids. Trimming stripped 4 bases from V and 7 bases from J, with 11 bases between. The CDR3 loop reads CASSGPEVNSPLHF. The CDR3 DNA is TGTGCCAGCAGTGGACCAGAAGTAAATTCACCCCTCCACTTT.

This clonotype was picked up many times. The rearrangement uses TRBV7-2 and TRBJ1-2, with a possible D match to TRBD1 (6 bases). Per germline, CDR1 SGHTA and CDR2 FQGNSA. CDR3 length equals 13 residues. Trimming stripped 8 bases from V and 1 base from J, with 11 bases between. As DNA, the CDR3 is TGTGCCAGCGGACAGAGCTATAACTATGGCTACACCTTC. This gives the protein CASGQSYNYGYTF.

There are many counts of this clonotype. The V gene is TRBV12-3 or TRBV12-4, the J gene TRBJ2-5; TRBD2 might be the D (6 bases). The CDR3 spans 14 residues. V was pared by 9 bases and J by 4 bases, with 18 bases between. Here the CDR3 DNA reads TGTGCCAGTGCGCCGGGGGATGGGTTAGAGACCCAGTACTTC. It codes for CASAPGDGLETQYF.

This chain uses TRBV28 with TRBJ1-2; a weak D match, TRBD1 (5 bases). Deletions cut 3 bases from V and 1 base from J, with 18 bases between. Per germline, CDR1 MDHEN and CDR2 SYDVKM. The CDR3 sequence is 17 residues long. Written as DNA, the CDR3 is TGTGCCAGCAGTTTCCCTTCCGGGACTGCTAATAACTATGGCTACACCTTC. Translated: CASSFPSGTANNYGYTF.

There are many counts of this clonotype. The chain carries TRBV20-1 and TRBJ2-7; D is perhaps TRBD2 (6 bases). The CDR3 is 13 residues long. Per the germline V gene, CDR1 is DFQATT and CDR2 is SNEGSKA (reference sequence). V was trimmed by 3 bases and J by 0 bases, leaving 9 bases between them. As DNA, the CDR3 is TGCAGTGCTAGTGCGGGGACCTCCTACGAGCAGTACTTC. Translated: CSASAGTSYEQYF.

This clonotype turned up a few times. The J gene is TRBJ2-7, the V gene TRBV4-3; a possible D gene is TRBD2 (7 bases). CDR3 length equals 15 residues. Germline V gives CDR1 LGHNA, CDR2 YSLEER. The V end was cut by 3 bases, the J end by 5 bases, with 17 bases between. The CDR3 here is CASSHGGGLLDEQYF. The DNA for the CDR3 is TGCGCCAGCAGCCATGGGGGGGGGCTTTTGGACGAGCAGTACTTC.

The CDR3 DNA reads TGTGCCTGGACCTTACAGGGGGCAGGGGAGCAGTACTTC. It codes for CAWTLQGAGEQYF. J is TRBJ2-7 and V is TRBV30, with 9 bases aligning to TRBD1. The CDR3 totals 13 residues. The V gene end was trimmed by 4 bases and the J gene end by 7 bases; junction bases not matched to a gene: 8. CDR1 and CDR2 from the germline V gene are GTSNPN and SVGIG (reference sequence).

This clonotype was seen at least ten times. CDR3 amino acids: CASAQGDGYGYTF. The DNA of the CDR3 is TGTGCTAGTGCACAGGGTGATGGCTATGGCTACACCTTC. The chain has TRBV12-5 and TRBJ1-2; D is possibly TRBD1 (6 bases). The V gene lost 7 bases and the J gene lost 4 bases, with 13 bases spanning the gap. The germline CDR1 and CDR2 sequences are LGHNT and FRNRAP. The CDR3 sequence is 13 residues long.

This clonotype has a count of ten or more. This chain uses TRBV6-2 or TRBV6-3 with TRBJ1-6; weak D call: TRBD1 (5 bases). CDR1 and CDR2 from the germline V gene are MNHEY and SVGEGT. The CDR3 loop spans 13 amino acids. Trimming cost V 7 bases and J 8 bases, with 12 bases left between them. CDR3 in DNA: TGTGCCAGCAAGCAGGGTTTTGATTCACCCCTCCACTTT. This translates into CASKQGFDSPLHF.

This chain links TRBV20-1 with TRBJ1-6; the D is unclear. The CDR3 totals 14 residues. Trimming pared 4 bases from V and 9 bases from J, leaving 16 bases between. Looked up from germline, CDR1 is DFQATT and CDR2 is SNEGSKA (reference sequence). The CDR3 protein is CSAKSTGDGSPLHF. The CDR3 DNA reads as TGCAGTGCTAAGAGTACGGGAGATGGTTCACCCCTCCACTTT.

The rearrangement joins TRBV6-2 or TRBV6-3 to TRBJ1-1; D not resolved. The CDR3 is 14 residues long. The germline CDR1 and CDR2 sequences are MNHEY and SVGEGT. With 3 bases removed from V and 0 bases from J, the gap between germline ends came to 8 bases. This CDR3 is CASSYRKVNTEAFF. The CDR3 bases are TGTGCCAGCAGTTATCGGAAGGTGAACACTGAAGCTTTCTTT.

This clonotype was found many times. This chain uses TRBV19 with TRBJ1-2; maybe TRBD1 (5 bases). CDR1 and CDR2 (germline): LNHDA, SQIVND (reference sequence). V was shortened by 3 bases and J by 4 bases, with 12 bases between the two germline ends. This CDR3 contains 14 residues. The CDR3 is CASSMPRATYGYTF. In nucleotides, the CDR3 is TGTGCCAGTAGTATGCCCAGGGCAACCTATGGCTACACCTTC.

This clonotype was seen ten or more times. V usage is TRBV9 and J usage is TRBJ2-5; 11 bases align to TRBD2. V lost 2 bases, J lost 2 bases, and 2 bases stayed unmatched. The CDR3 loop spans 15 amino acids. Germline values: CDR1 SGDLS, CDR2 YYNGEE. CDR3 sequence reads: CASSVGLAEQETQYF. The CDR3 DNA sequence: TGTGCCAGCAGCGTGGGACTAGCGGAACAAGAGACCCAGTACTTC.

The table lists this clonotype with a few counts. The chain has TRBV6-2 or TRBV6-3 and TRBJ1-3; D possibly corresponds to TRBD1 (6 bases). CDR1 is MNHEY, CDR2 SVGEGT, per germline. With 0 bases removed from V and 4 bases from J, the gap between germline ends came to 22 bases. The CDR3 is 19 amino acids. CDR3 nucleotides: TGTGCCAGCAGTTACTCACCACGGGGGCAGCCTATGGGAGGAAACACCATATATTTT. Amino acids: CASSYSPRGQPMGGNTIYF.

This clonotype was picked up many times. The chain uses TRBV13 and TRBJ1-3; D call uncertain. The CDR3 covers 16 residues. Trimming removed 0 bases at V and 1 base at J, with 10 bases between. Germline values: CDR1 PRHDT, CDR2 FYEKMQ (reference sequence). The CDR3 nucleotides read TGTGCCAGCAGCTTAGGACCCAGAGTTTCTGGAAACACCATATATTTT. Translated, it gives CASSLGPRVSGNTIYF.

In regard to this clonotype: Possible read error: a much larger clone is one base away. The chain carries TRBV29-1 and TRBJ1-1, with a weak D call TRBD1 (5 bases). Germline V CDR1 and CDR2: SQVTM, ANQGSEA. The CDR3 sequence is 15 residues long. CDR3 protein: CSVEGDGRVNTEACF. In nucleotides, the CDR3 is TGCAGCGTTGAAGGGGACGGGAGGGTGAACACTGAAGCTTGCTTT.

This clonotype was observed a handful of times. The chain couples TRBV29-1 to TRBJ2-2; TRBD1 agrees at 11 bases. The CDR3 sequence is 15 residues long. V lost 1 base, J lost 6 bases, and 4 bases stayed unmatched. The germline V gene has CDR1 SQVTM and CDR2 ANQGSEA. In nucleotides, the CDR3 is TGCAGCGTTGAAGGTGGACAGGGGGCGGCCGGGGAGCTGTTTTTT. Amino acid sequence: CSVEGGQGAAGELFF.

The chain carries TRBV14 and TRBJ2-7, with a tentative D call TRBD2 (6 bases). The CDR3 extends over 17 amino acids. Germline CDR1 reads SGHDN; CDR2 reads FVKESK. Deletions cut 3 bases from V and 0 bases from J, with 18 bases between. The CDR3 protein is CASSQIKASETSYEQYF. The CDR3 DNA follows: TGTGCCAGCAGCCAGATTAAGGCTAGCGAAACCTCCTACGAGCAGTACTTC.